This T cell receptor (beta chain) appears in the sequencing data of a study of T cells after yellow fever vaccination. UMIs were added to TCR cDNA along with a universal primer site when it was made by 5'RACE template switching. TCRdb used MiXCR to reprocess the 5' RACE reads, holding one entry per CDR3 protein. Here the sample spans a few hundred thousand distinct CDR3 sequences, roughly a sixth being singletons. This clonotype was seen a handful of times. Its antigen is currently unknown. Germline CDR1 reads LGHDT; CDR2 reads YNNKEL (reference sequence). This CDR3 has 16 amino acids. The V end was cut by 1 base, the J end by 4 bases, with 16 bases between. The study, taken as a whole, reports: Only a small proportion of the clonotypes turned up in both the CD4 and the CD8 compartments, likely arising from convergent recombination. The booster saw the reappearance of most primary-vaccination clones (about 95% CD4, about 85% CD8). It was a weaker secondary response, yet one that peaked faster, at day 5 versus 15.

Specimen: PBMCs, collected less than 6 days after the first yellow fever vaccination. The clonotype comes from a man between 18 and 29 years old who received the YFV17D yellow fever vaccine. The chain combines TRBV3-1 with TRBJ1-1; TRBD1 might be the D (6 bases). This chain's CDR3 is CASSQARGGGSTEAFF. The CDR3 nucleotides read TGTGCCAGCAGCCAAGCCAGGGGCGGGGGTTCCACTGAAGCTTTCTTT. The whole variable domain, filled in from reference TRBV3-1 and TRBJ1-1, reads DTAVSQTPKYLVTQMGNDKSIKCEQNLGHDTMYWYKQDSKKFLKIMFSYNNKELIINETVPNRFSPKSPDKAHLNLHINSLELGDSAVYFCASSQARGGGSTEAFFGQGTRLTVV.